The 23 T cell receptor beta chains in this list originate from one sample, sequenced in a study of blood T cell repertoires in COVID-19. Clones were read by immunoSEQ multiplex PCR, and TCRdb kept only the in-frame ones, dropping some. The table has fewer than 200,000 clones, 80% seen once; the top ten hold about 7.2%. Sequenced sample: peripheral blood. The receptor set was obtained from a man aged 55 to 70 with acute or convalescent COVID-19.

The chain combines TRBV3-1 (or the pseudogene TRBV3-2) with TRBJ1-6; the D is unclear. There are 14 residues in the CDR3. The germline V gene has CDR1 LGHDT and CDR2 YNNKEL (reference sequence). V shed 3 bases and J shed 2 bases, with 5 bases lying between them. CDR3 DNA sequence: TGTGCCAGCAGCCAGGCACCCTATAATTCACCCCTCCACTTT. This sequence encodes CASSQAPYNSPLHF.

The chain couples TRBV9 to TRBJ2-7, with D tentatively TRBD2 (6 bases). Germline-derived CDR1 and CDR2 are SGDLS and YYNGEE. The V and J ends lost 3 bases and 1 base respectively, with 11 bases between them. The CDR3 runs 14 residues. CDR3 residues: CASSAGTVSYEQYF. The DNA for the CDR3 is TGTGCCAGCAGCGCGGGGACTGTTTCCTACGAGCAGTACTTC.

The chain joins TRBV14 to TRBJ1-2; D gene ambiguous. V was pared by 6 bases and J by 4 bases, with 9 bases between. The CDR3 has 12 residues. Germline CDR1 SGHDN, CDR2 FVKESK. For the CDR3, the DNA is TGTGCCAGCAGTCTTCGTCCCTATGGCTACACCTTC. This gives the protein CASSLRPYGYTF.

This sequence joins TRBV29-1 and TRBJ2-7, with 7 bases matching TRBD1. This CDR3 contains 13 residues. V lost 7 bases to trimming and J lost 0 bases; unmatched junction nucleotides: 6. Germline V lookup: CDR1 SQVTM, CDR2 ANQGSEA. CDR3 in amino acids: CSGTRGNSYEQYF. CDR3 bases: TGCAGCGGGACCAGGGGGAACTCCTACGAGCAGTACTTC.

The CDR3 coding sequence is TGTGCCAGCAGCCAAGGGACAGGGTTTCAGCCCCAGCATTTT. It encodes CASSQGTGFQPQHF. The chain recombines TRBV3-1 (or the pseudogene TRBV3-2) with TRBJ1-5, with TRBD1 matching 8 bases. V dropped 1 base and J dropped 6; count of bases not matched to a gene: 2. Per the germline V gene, CDR1 is LGHDT and CDR2 is YNNKEL (reference sequence). The CDR3 consists of 14 residues.

The rearrangement uses TRBV5-1 and TRBJ1-1; TRBD1 matches at 7 bases. This CDR3 spans 16 amino acids. CDR1 and CDR2 (germline): SGHRS, YFSETQ. V gave up 2 bases and J gave up 1 base; unmatched junction bases: 8. CDR3 coding DNA: TGCGCCAGCAGCTTTCGCCGGGGACAGCCGAACACTGAAGCTTTCTTT. It is translated as CASSFRRGQPNTEAFF.

This chain connects TRBV28 to TRBJ2-7, with 8 bases lining up with TRBD1. Trimming at V came to 3 bases and at J to 3 bases, leaving 7 bases not matched to a gene. The CDR3 has 15 residues. Germline V gene data show CDR1 as MDHEN and CDR2 as SYDVKM. The CDR3 DNA reads as TGTGCCAGCAGTTTTAAGGCAGGGGGCATCTACGAGCAGTACTTC. Amino acids: CASSFKAGGIYEQYF. The whole variable domain, filled in from reference TRBV28 and TRBJ2-7, reads DVKVTQSSRYLVKRTGEKVFLECVQDMDHENMFWYRQDPGLGLRLIYFSYDVKMKEKGDIPEGYSVSREKKERFSLILESASTNQTSMYLCASSFKAGGIYEQYFGPGTRLTVT.

This clone was found a few times. This chain connects TRBV15 to TRBJ2-1; tentatively, D is TRBD2 (7 bases). CDR3 length equals 15 residues. Germline CDR1 is LNHNV and CDR2 is YYDKDF (reference sequence). The V end was cut by 1 base, the J end by 10 bases, with 17 bases between. This CDR3 is CATSRVEGGRREQFF. DNA of the CDR3: TGTGCCACCAGCAGAGTCGAGGGGGGGCGTCGGGAGCAGTTCTTC.

For the CDR3, the DNA is TGTGCCAGCAGCGTAACCCCGGGGGGAGAAAAACTGTTTTTT. Encoded protein: CASSVTPGGEKLFF. This chain links TRBV9 with TRBJ1-4; tentative D call: TRBD1 (5 bases). This CDR3 contains 14 residues. V lost 1 base and J lost 8, with 12 bases in between. The V gene's germline CDR1 is SGDLS and CDR2 YYNGEE.

The rearrangement links TRBV18 to TRBJ2-5, with TRBD2 as a possible D gene (7 bases). Trimming removed 6 bases at V and 4 bases at J, with 18 bases between. This CDR3 spans 15 amino acids. Germline lookup yields CDR1 KGHSH and CDR2 LQKENI. CDR3 nucleotide sequence: TGTGCCAGCTCGCGAAACGGGGGGCGTGGAGAGACCCAGTACTTC. It is translated as CASSRNGGRGETQYF.

The genes are TRBV6-5 and TRBJ1-3; D remains unclear. Germline values: CDR1 MNHEY, CDR2 SVGAGI. The CDR3 covers 15 residues. Trimming removed 6 bases from V and 0 bases from J, with 12 bases in between. The CDR3 nucleotides are TGTGCCAGCAGCCCCACACAATACTCTGGAAACACCATATATTTT. Protein product: CASSPTQYSGNTIYF.

The V gene is TRBV10-3, the J gene TRBJ1-2; D remains unclear. This CDR3 region has 12 residues. The germline V gene encodes CDR1 ENHRY and CDR2 SYGVKD. V gave up 0 bases and J gave up 7 bases, with 6 bases separating them. As DNA, the CDR3 is TGTGCCATCAGTGAGTCCGGGAGTGGCTACACCTTC. This encodes CAISESGSGYTF.

The gene calls are TRBV5-4 and TRBJ1-2; D gene ambiguous. Trimming pared 5 bases from V and 3 bases from J, leaving 8 bases between. The CDR3 has 12 residues. Germline V lookup: CDR1 SGHNT, CDR2 YYREEE (reference sequence). CDR3 coding DNA: TGTGCCAGCAGTCCGGCGGACTATGGCTACACCTTC. Protein: CASSPADYGYTF.

This clone appeared once. The V gene is TRBV12-5, the J gene TRBJ2-4; D is unclear. This CDR3 has 15 residues. V was clipped by 2 bases and J by 3 bases, with 11 bases between them. The germline CDR1 and CDR2 sequences are LGHNT and FRNRAP. The CDR3 DNA sequence: TGTGCTAGTGGTTTGATTAGTTTTTACAAAAACATTCAGTACTTC. Translated: CASGLISFYKNIQYF.

The count of this clone is one. The chain uses TRBV3-1 (or the pseudogene TRBV3-2) and TRBJ2-1, with TRBD1 identical over 8 bases. V trimming: 4 bases; J trimming: 7 bases; junction bases outside the gene matches: 18. This CDR3 is built from 18 residues. The germline V gene has CDR1 LGHDT and CDR2 YNNKEL (reference sequence). CDR3 sequence: CASSLRRRQGARVNEQFF. The CDR3 DNA reads TGTGCCAGCAGCCTGCGGAGGAGGCAGGGGGCGAGGGTAAATGAGCAGTTCTTC.

This clone occurred many times. V and J are TRBV4-1 and TRBJ2-1, with TRBD2 identical over 8 bases. The CDR3 loop spans 12 amino acids. The V segment lost 8 bases and the J segment 8 bases; nucleotides outside the gene matches: 5. CDR1 MGHRA and CDR2 YSYEKL come from the germline V gene. CDR3: CASGREADEQFF. The CDR3 DNA sequence: TGCGCCAGCGGGCGGGAGGCCGATGAGCAGTTCTTC.

The gene calls are TRBV9 and TRBJ1-1; the D gene is possibly TRBD1 (6 bases). Between the trimmed V and J ends, which lost 4 bases and 2 bases, there was a span of 15 bases. CDR3 length: 15 amino acids. Per the germline V gene, CDR1 is SGDLS and CDR2 is YYNGEE. The chain's CDR3 is CASSRLRDINTEAFF. CDR3 in DNA: TGTGCCAGCAGCCGTCTACGGGACATTAACACTGAAGCTTTCTTT.

The chain employs TRBV4-1 and TRBJ1-3; D is unresolved. Trimming took off 1 base at V and 2 bases at J, with 9 bases between the two ends. The CDR3 covers 15 residues. CDR1 and CDR2 from the germline V gene are MGHRA and YSYEKL. The CDR3, as DNA: TGCGCCAGCAGCCAAGTCCCAGGCACTGGAAACACCATATATTTT. It yields the protein CASSQVPGTGNTIYF.

The chain joins TRBV6-5 to TRBJ1-6; 7 bases line up with TRBD1. Germline trimming cut 2 bases from V and 7 bases from J; bases unmatched to any gene: 5. Germline lookup yields CDR1 MNHEY and CDR2 SVGAGI. The CDR3 totals 15 residues. In DNA, the CDR3 is TGTGCCAGCAGTTACGGGGCCAGGGGGAATTCACCCCTCCACTTT. Translated, it gives CASSYGARGNSPLHF.

V and J are TRBV19 and TRBJ1-5; D is uncertain. Germline assignment: CDR1 LNHDA and CDR2 SQIVND (reference sequence). CDR3 length: 14 amino acids. Trimming removed 2 bases from V and 5 bases from J, with 10 bases in between. In nucleotides, the CDR3 is TGTGCCAGTAGTATAAACAGCTTGGATCAGCCCCAGCATTTT. Amino acid sequence: CASSINSLDQPQHF. Supplemented by reference TRBV19 and TRBJ1-5, the full variable domain reads DGGITQSPKYLFRKEGQNVTLSCEQNLNHDAMYWYRQDPGQGLRLIYYSQIVNDFQKGDIAEGYSVSREKKESFPLTVTSAQKNPTAFYLCASSINSLDQPQHFGDGTRLSIL.

V usage is TRBV7-3 and J usage is TRBJ1-5; TRBD1 matches 8 bases. CDR1 SGHTA and CDR2 FQGTGA come from the germline V gene. Trimming cost V 1 base and J 3 bases; bases outside gene matches: 5. This CDR3 contains 16 residues. The CDR3 DNA reads as TGTGCCAGCAGCTTAATAGACAGGGGCTACAATCAGCCCCAGCATTTT. Translating it yields CASSLIDRGYNQPQHF.

The chain carries TRBV19 and TRBJ2-5, with 7 nucleotides matching TRBD2. The V gene end was trimmed by 5 bases and the J gene end by 7 bases; junction bases not matched to a gene: 10. The CDR3 totals 14 residues. Germline V gene data show CDR1 as LNHDA and CDR2 as SQIVND (reference sequence). This CDR3 is CASSLQRDLGTQYF. The DNA for the CDR3 is TGTGCCAGTAGTCTTCAGCGGGATCTGGGGACCCAGTACTTC.

The chain has TRBV7-9 and TRBJ1-6; possibly TRBD1 for D (5 bases). Per the germline V gene, CDR1 is SEHNR and CDR2 is FQNEAQ (reference sequence). The CDR3 has 15 amino acids. Trimming pared 0 bases from V and 10 bases from J, leaving 13 bases between. The CDR3 bases are TGTGCCAGCAGCTTAGCCCCAGGGAAGGGCTCACCCCTCCACTTT. This sequence encodes CASSLAPGKGSPLHF.